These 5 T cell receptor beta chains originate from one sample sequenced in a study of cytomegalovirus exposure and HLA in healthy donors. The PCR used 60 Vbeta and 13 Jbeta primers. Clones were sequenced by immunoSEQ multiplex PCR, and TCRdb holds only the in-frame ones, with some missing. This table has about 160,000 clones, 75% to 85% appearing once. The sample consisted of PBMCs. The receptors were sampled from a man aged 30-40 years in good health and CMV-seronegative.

The CDR3 sequence is CASSVGDPGNHSPLHF. CDR3 coding DNA: TGTGCCAGCAGCGTAGGGGATCCAGGGAACCACTCACCCCTCCACTTT. The J gene is TRBJ1-6, the V gene TRBV9, with a possible D match to TRBD1 (5 bases). Trimming removed 0 bases from V and 10 bases from J, with 17 bases in between. The CDR3 loop spans 16 amino acids. Germline V gives CDR1 SGDLS, CDR2 YYNGEE.

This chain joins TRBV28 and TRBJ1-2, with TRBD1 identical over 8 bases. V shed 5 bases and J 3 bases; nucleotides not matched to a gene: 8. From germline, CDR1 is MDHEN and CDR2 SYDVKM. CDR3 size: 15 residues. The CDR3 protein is CASSIRTGRDYGYTF. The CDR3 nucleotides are TGTGCCAGCAGTATTCGGACAGGGAGAGACTATGGCTACACCTTC.

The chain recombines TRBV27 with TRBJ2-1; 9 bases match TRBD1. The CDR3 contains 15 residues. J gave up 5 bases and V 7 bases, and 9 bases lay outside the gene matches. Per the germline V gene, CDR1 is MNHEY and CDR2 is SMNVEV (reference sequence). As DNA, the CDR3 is TGTGCCAGCAAAGGGGGACAGGGTTATAACAATGAGCAGTTCTTC. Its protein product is CASKGGQGYNNEQFF.

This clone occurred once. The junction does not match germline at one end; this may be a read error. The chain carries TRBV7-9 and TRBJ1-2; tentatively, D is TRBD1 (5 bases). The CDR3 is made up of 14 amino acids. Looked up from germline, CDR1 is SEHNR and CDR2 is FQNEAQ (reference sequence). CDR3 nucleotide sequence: TGTTCCAGCAGCTTAGGGGCGGGGTTCTATGGCTACACCTTC. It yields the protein CSSSLGAGFYGYTF.

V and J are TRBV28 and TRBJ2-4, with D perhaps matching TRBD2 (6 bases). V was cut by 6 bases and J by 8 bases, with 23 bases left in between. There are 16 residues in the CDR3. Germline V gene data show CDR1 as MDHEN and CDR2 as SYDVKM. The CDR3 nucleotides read TGTGCCAGCAGCTACCTCAACCCGTCCAGGGAGGACATTCAGTACTTC. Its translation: CASSYLNPSREDIQYF.